This T cell receptor (beta chain) stems from a study of technical replicates of blood from a handful of donors. The table came from immunoSEQ multiplex PCR; TCRdb's copy has only in-frame clones and leaves some out. The data show 80,000 to 95,000 clones, under 95% seen once. V lost 3 bases and J lost 8, with 11 bases in between. The CDR3 is made up of 13 amino acids. The V gene's germline CDR1 is LNHNV and CDR2 YYDKDF (reference sequence). The TCR was taken from a human donor in good health. The gene calls are TRBV15 and TRBJ2-1; D unclear. The sample comprised T cells isolated from PBMCs. The CDR3 DNA follows: TGTGCCACCAGCAGTCTTGTAGTCCATGAGCAGTTCTTC. Translated: CATSSLVVHEQFF.